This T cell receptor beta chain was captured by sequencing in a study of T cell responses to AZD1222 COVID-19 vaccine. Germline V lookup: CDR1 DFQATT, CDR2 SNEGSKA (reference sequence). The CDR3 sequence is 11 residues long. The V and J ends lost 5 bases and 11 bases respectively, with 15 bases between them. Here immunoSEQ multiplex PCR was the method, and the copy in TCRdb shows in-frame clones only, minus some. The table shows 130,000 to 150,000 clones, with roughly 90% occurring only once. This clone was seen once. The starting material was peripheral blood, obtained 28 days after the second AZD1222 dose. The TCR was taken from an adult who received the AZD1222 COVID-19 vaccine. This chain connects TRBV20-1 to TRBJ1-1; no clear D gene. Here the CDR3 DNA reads TGCAGTGCTTTTAACCCCGAAGGGGCTTTCTTT. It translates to CSAFNPEGAFF.